This record looks at one TCR beta chain sequence and its context. Antigen: not known. V was trimmed by 2 bases and J by 2 bases, leaving 13 bases between them. Germline V lookup: CDR1 LGHNA, CDR2 YNFKEQ. The CDR3 is made up of 16 amino acids. Clones were sequenced by immunoSEQ multiplex PCR, and TCRdb holds only the in-frame ones, with some missing. The top ten clones hold under 3.5% of a sample with approximately 50,000 clones, around four fifths of them seen once. The sample belongs to a study of OX40 agonist ivuxolimab in advanced cancers. Study-level results: With doses of 0.1 to 3.0 mg/kg, CD4+ and CD8+ blood T cells had undergone clonal expansion by week 6. The average count of expanded clones was higher among CD8+ T cells than among CD4+.

This material consisted of CD4+ or CD8+ T cells sorted from blood, taken in a trial of the OX40 agonist ivuxolimab. This sequence joins TRBV4-2 and TRBJ2-1; maybe TRBD1 (6 bases). The receptor comes from an adult with an advanced solid tumor such as melanoma, head and neck, liver or kidney cancer. The CDR3 coding sequence is TGTGCCAGCAGCCAAAAAGCAGGGGATCCCTACAATGAGCAGTTCTTC. Amino acid sequence: CASSQKAGDPYNEQFF.